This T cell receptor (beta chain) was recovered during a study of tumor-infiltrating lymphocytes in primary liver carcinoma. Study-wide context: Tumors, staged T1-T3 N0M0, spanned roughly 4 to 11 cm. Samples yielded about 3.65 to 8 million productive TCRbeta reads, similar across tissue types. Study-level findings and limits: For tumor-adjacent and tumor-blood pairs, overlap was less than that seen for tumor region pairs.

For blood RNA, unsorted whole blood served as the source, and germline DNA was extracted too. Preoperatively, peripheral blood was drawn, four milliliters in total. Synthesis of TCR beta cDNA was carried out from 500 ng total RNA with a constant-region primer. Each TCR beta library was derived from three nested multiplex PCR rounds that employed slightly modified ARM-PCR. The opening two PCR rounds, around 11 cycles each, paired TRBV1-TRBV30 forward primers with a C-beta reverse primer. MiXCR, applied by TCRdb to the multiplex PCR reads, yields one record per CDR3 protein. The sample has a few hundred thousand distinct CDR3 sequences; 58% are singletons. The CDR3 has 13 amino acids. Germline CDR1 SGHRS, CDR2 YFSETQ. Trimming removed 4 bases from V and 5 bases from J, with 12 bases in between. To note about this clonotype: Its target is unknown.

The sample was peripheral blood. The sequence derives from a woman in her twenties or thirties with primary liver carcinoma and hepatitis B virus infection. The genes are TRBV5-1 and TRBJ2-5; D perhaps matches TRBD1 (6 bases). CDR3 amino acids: CASSALQGETQYF. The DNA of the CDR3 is TGCGCCAGCAGCGCACTCCAGGGGGAGACCCAGTACTTC.